Presented here are 29 T cell receptor beta chains from one specimen sequenced in a study of monozygotic twins with inflammatory bowel disease. With the 5' RACE reads reprocessed, TCRdb shows one record per CDR3 protein and no DNA. This table lists about 210,000 distinct CDR3 sequences. Sequenced sample: blood. All receptors come from a human donor with ulcerative colitis or Crohn's disease, or a healthy co-twin of an affected twin (not recorded which).

The CDR3 is CATSFSQPQHF. The chain has TRBV24-1 and TRBJ1-5. Germline CDR1 KGHDR, CDR2 SFDVKD. The CDR3 covers 11 residues.

The chain links TRBV6-2 or TRBV6-3 to TRBJ2-1; the D gene TCRdb calls, TRBD1, cannot be checked with no DNA. CDR1 is MNHEY and CDR2 is SVGEGT in the germline V gene. The CDR3 has 13 amino acids. CDR3: CASSYTTVLEQFF.

The CDR3 spells CASSRAGARFF. This chain uses TRBV5-6 with TRBJ2-3; checking the TCRdb D call of TRBD2 is not possible without DNA. Germline CDR1 SGHDT, CDR2 YYEEEE. This CDR3 contains 11 residues.

The rearrangement uses TRBV5-1 and TRBJ2-1; TCRdb's assignment of TRBD1 cannot be checked, as there is no DNA. The germline gives CDR1 SGHRS, CDR2 YFSETQ. This CDR3 contains 14 residues. The CDR3 is CASSQGQTYNEQFF. The variable domain in full, with the rest retrieved from reference TRBV5-1 and TRBJ2-1, is KAGVTQTPRYLIKTRGQQVTLSCSPISGHRSVSWYQQTPGQGLQFLFEYFSETQRNKGNFPGRFSGRQFSNSRSEMNVSTLELGDSALYLCASSQGQTYNEQFFGPGTRLTVL.

The V and J genes are TRBV9 and TRBJ1-1. This CDR3 has 13 amino acids. Germline lookup yields CDR1 SGDLS and CDR2 YYNGEE. The CDR3: CASSVQGQGEAFF.

This chain uses TRBV5-1 with TRBJ2-2; TCRdb indicates TRBD2, and absent DNA this call remains unverified. This CDR3 region has 15 residues. Germline V gene data show CDR1 as SGHRS and CDR2 as YFSETQ. CDR3 sequence: CASSPGGENTGELFF.

The genes are TRBV5-1 and TRBJ1-6; there is no DNA to check the TCRdb D call of TRBD1. This CDR3 is built from 13 residues. Germline CDR1 is SGHRS and CDR2 is YFSETQ. The CDR3 here is CASSAGDNSPLHF.

V and J are TRBV12-3 or TRBV12-4 and TRBJ1-1; checking the TCRdb D call of TRBD1 is not possible without DNA. This CDR3 comprises 16 residues. The chain's CDR3 is CASRRDSFVVNTEAFF.

V and J are TRBV20-1 and TRBJ2-5; TCRdb selects TRBD2, and the lack of DNA leaves this call unchecked. CDR3 size: 18 residues. Germline CDR1 and CDR2: DFQATT and SNEGSKA (reference sequence). CDR3 sequence reads: CSARDRFERGAYQETQYF.

V is TRBV7-6 and J is TRBJ1-4. Germline V CDR1 and CDR2: SGHVS, FNYEAQ. CDR3 size: 15 residues. The CDR3 sequence is CASSLRGPEGEKLFF.

The chain uses TRBV2 and TRBJ1-1; as DNA is missing, the TRBD1 call by TCRdb cannot be tested. This CDR3 has 14 residues. Germline V gene sequence: CDR1 SNHLY, CDR2 FYNNEI. This CDR3 is CASMTGLGSAEAFF.

This rearrangement joins TRBV5-1 to TRBJ1-5. The V gene's germline CDR1 is SGHRS and CDR2 YFSETQ. The CDR3 consists of 17 residues. The CDR3: CASMGSREQNSNQPQHF.

The chain couples TRBV27 to TRBJ2-5; no DNA is available, so the TRBD1 call from TCRdb remains unchecked. CDR1 and CDR2 (germline): MNHEY, SMNVEV (reference sequence). CDR3 length equals 16 residues. This chain's CDR3 is CASSFQGSVKQETQYF.

This chain's CDR3 is CASSFFLAGHLTDTF. This chain uses TRBV7-9 with TRBJ1-2. This CDR3 is built from 15 residues. The V gene's germline CDR1 is SEHNR and CDR2 FQNEAQ (reference sequence).

This chain links TRBV29-1 with TRBJ1-1; TCRdb picks TRBD1, but there is no DNA to check that call. CDR1 is SQVTM, CDR2 ANQGSEA, per germline. There are 14 residues in the CDR3. CDR3: CSVELGQAGTEAFF.

The V gene is TRBV11-2, the J gene TRBJ1-3; TCRdb proposes TRBD1, but this gene call is untestable without DNA. CDR1 and CDR2 from the germline V gene are SGHAT and FQNNGV. There are 17 residues in the CDR3. The CDR3 loop reads CASSPRLRGLQGNTIYF.

This sequence joins TRBV3-1 and TRBJ2-5. The CDR3 sequence is 16 residues long. Germline CDR1 is LGHDT and CDR2 is YNNKEL (reference sequence). The chain's CDR3 is CASSQENFGPMGTQYF.

The CDR3 region is CASLQGGTEAFF. This chain links TRBV18 with TRBJ1-1; the TCRdb D gene call, TRBD1, has no DNA to confirm it. Germline lookup yields CDR1 KGHSH and CDR2 LQKENI. The CDR3 extends over 12 amino acids. Full variable domain (outside the CDR3, taken from reference TRBV18 and TRBJ1-1): NAGVMQNPRHLVRRRGQEARLRCSPMKGHSHVYWYRQLPEEGLKFMVYLQKENIIDESGMPKERFSAEFPKEGPSILRIQQVVRGDSAAYFCASLQGGTEAFFGQGTRLTVV.

The chain carries TRBV5-1 and TRBJ2-5; as DNA is missing, the TRBD1 call by TCRdb cannot be tested. Germline values: CDR1 SGHRS, CDR2 YFSETQ. The CDR3 runs 16 residues. CDR3 in amino acids: CASTAPGGLYQETQYF.

This CDR3 is CASIGSGVGGNEQFF. The genes are TRBV12-3 or TRBV12-4 and TRBJ2-1; without DNA, the TCRdb call of TRBD1 cannot be checked. The CDR3 is made up of 15 amino acids.

This rearrangement joins TRBV5-4 to TRBJ1-6; TCRdb proposes TRBD1, but this gene call is untestable without DNA. CDR1 is SGHNT and CDR2 is YYREEE in the germline V gene (reference sequence). This CDR3 comprises 15 residues. The CDR3 sequence: CASSRRTPDNSPLHF.

The chain carries TRBV5-1 and TRBJ1-2; TCRdb returns TRBD1, unconfirmable since there is no DNA. The CDR3 is 15 residues long. In germline, CDR1 is SGHRS, CDR2 YFSETQ. The CDR3 sequence: CASSLAGGLNYGYTF.

V usage is TRBV5-6 and J usage is TRBJ1-1. This CDR3 region has 16 residues. Germline CDR1 reads SGHDT; CDR2 reads YYEEEE. The CDR3 loop is CASSRVHWAGNTEAFF.

The CDR3 is CASNADGNTGELFF. The chain uses TRBV6-4 and TRBJ2-2. CDR1 and CDR2 from the germline V gene are MRHNA and SNTAGT. The CDR3 has 14 amino acids.

The rearrangement links TRBV20-1 to TRBJ2-1. This CDR3 spans 11 amino acids. Germline CDR1 is DFQATT and CDR2 is SNEGSKA (reference sequence). CDR3 protein: CSARGSKEQFF.

The rearrangement joins TRBV20-1 to TRBJ1-2. Germline loops: CDR1 DFQATT, CDR2 SNEGSKA (reference sequence). CDR3 length: 14 residues. CDR3 residues: CSARLDREGYGYTF.

The chain couples TRBV11-2 to TRBJ2-2; TCRdb designates TRBD1, a call that cannot be tested without DNA. The CDR3 is 16 amino acids. The germline V gene has CDR1 SGHAT and CDR2 FQNNGV. CDR3 residues: CASSTSRGPRGGELFF.

V and J are TRBV7-9 and TRBJ1-2. The CDR3 contains 11 residues. From germline, CDR1 is SEHNR and CDR2 FQNEAQ (reference sequence). CDR3 sequence reads: CASSLMSGYTF.

V gene TRBV12-3 or TRBV12-4 combines with J gene TRBJ1-2; without DNA, the TCRdb call of TRBD1 cannot be checked. The CDR3 consists of 16 residues. CDR3 amino acids: CASSSGAGGTIYGYTF.